The present entry profiles one TCR beta chain with its context. The antigen is undetermined. This CDR3 has 17 residues. Germline trimming cut 6 bases from V and 3 bases from J; bases unmatched to any gene: 13. Germline V gives CDR1 SGHTA, CDR2 FQGNSA. The data were obtained in a study of breast tumors, draining lymph nodes, adjacent tissues. Study-wide results and caveats: Compared with lymph nodes, tumors were less diverse; compared with nontumor tissue, more. Most tumor T cells seemingly derive from lymph node, then expand in tumor. Luminal-like breast cancer showed significantly greater tumor-nontumor repertoire similarity than basal-like breast cancer did.

TCRdb re-analysed the multiplex PCR reads in MiXCR, keeping a single row per CDR3 protein. The data contain some 47,000 distinct CDR3 sequences, under 55% of them singletons. The chain recombines TRBV7-2 with TRBJ2-3; 9 nucleotides line up with TRBD2. The sequenced sample was breast tumor tissue. This sequence was found in a female donor with breast cancer. Some clones in this sample may be carry-over from other donors' samples. The CDR3 loop reads CASRPTTSGIRTDTQYF. For the CDR3, the DNA is TGTGCCAGCAGACCTACGACTAGCGGAATTAGGACAGATACGCAGTATTTT.